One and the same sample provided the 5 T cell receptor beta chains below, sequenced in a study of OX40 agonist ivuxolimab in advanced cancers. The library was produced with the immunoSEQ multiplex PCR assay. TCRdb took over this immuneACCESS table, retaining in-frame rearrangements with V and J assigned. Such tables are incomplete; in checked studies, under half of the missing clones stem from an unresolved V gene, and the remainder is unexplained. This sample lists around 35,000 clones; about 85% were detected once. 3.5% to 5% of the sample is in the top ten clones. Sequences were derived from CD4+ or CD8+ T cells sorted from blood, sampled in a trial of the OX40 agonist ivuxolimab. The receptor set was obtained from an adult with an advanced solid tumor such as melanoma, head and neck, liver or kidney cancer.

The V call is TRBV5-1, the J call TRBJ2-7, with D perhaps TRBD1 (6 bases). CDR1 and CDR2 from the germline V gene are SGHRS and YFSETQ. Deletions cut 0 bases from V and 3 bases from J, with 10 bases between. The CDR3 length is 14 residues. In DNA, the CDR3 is TGCGCCAGCAGCTTGGTGGGGGCCAACTACGAGCAGTACTTC. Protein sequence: CASSLVGANYEQYF.

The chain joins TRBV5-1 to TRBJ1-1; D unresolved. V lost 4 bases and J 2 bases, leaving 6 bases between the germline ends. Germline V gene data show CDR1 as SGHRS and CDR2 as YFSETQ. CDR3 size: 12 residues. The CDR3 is CASSLQNTEAFF. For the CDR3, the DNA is TGCGCCAGCAGCCTTCAAAACACTGAAGCTTTCTTT.

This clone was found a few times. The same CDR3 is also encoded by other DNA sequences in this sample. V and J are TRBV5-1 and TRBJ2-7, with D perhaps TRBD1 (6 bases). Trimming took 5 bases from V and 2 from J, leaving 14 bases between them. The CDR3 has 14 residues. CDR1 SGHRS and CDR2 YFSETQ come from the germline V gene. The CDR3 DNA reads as TGCGCCAGCAGGAACCGGGACACCACCTACGAGCAGTACTTC. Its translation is CASRNRDTTYEQYF.

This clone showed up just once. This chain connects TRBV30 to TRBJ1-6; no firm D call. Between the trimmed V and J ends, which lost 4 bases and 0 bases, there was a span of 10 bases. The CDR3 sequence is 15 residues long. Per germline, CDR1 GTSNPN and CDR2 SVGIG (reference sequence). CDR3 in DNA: TGTGCCTGGACCCGGGAGAGCTCCTATAATTCACCCCTCCACTTT. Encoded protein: CAWTRESSYNSPLHF.

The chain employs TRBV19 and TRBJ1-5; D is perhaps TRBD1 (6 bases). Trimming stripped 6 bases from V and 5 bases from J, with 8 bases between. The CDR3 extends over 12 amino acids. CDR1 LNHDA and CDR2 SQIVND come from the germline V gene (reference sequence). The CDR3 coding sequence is TGTGCCAGTAGGGGGGGCGATCAGCCCCAGCATTTT. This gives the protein CASRGGDQPQHF.